Listed below are T cell receptor beta chains from one sample, sequenced in a study of blood T cell repertoires in COVID-19. The table came from immunoSEQ multiplex PCR; TCRdb's copy has only in-frame clones and leaves some out. The table includes roughly 100,000 clones, more than 85% detected once. Input material: peripheral blood. These receptors all stem from a man younger than 35 with acute or convalescent COVID-19. The conserved cysteine and the conserved F or W are not part of the CDR3 here. Each record gives: V gene, J gene, CDR3 protein.

>TRBV5-5|TRBJ1-2
ASSSEQGRYGYT
>TRBV30|TRBJ2-7
AWSGSFTYEQY
>TRBV12-5|TRBJ1-1
ASGWGVEAF
>TRBV24-1|TRBJ1-3
ATSDGSRNTIY
>TRBV19|TRBJ1-6
ATSNRNSPLH
>TRBV9|TRBJ2-1
AGSIRTGGNNEQF
>TRBV19|TRBJ1-5
ASSISGEGVQPQH
>TRBV6-5|TRBJ1-2
ACRTGANYGYT
>TRBV5-1|TRBJ2-7
ASSLAVGTVSYEQY
>TRBV12-5|TRBJ1-5
ASGLTGSQPQH
>TRBV12-3/TRBV12-4|TRBJ2-7
ASSYSSYEQY
>TRBV10-2|TRBJ1-1
ASTPRGGHLTTEAF
>TRBV11-3|TRBJ1-2
ASSPGSRLFPYGYT
>TRBV5-4|TRBJ2-7
ASSLDPKWSGSSEQY
>TRBV12-3/TRBV12-4|TRBJ1-1
ASRAGELAEAF
>TRBV11-2|TRBJ2-1
ASSLGQAGEVEQF
>TRBV9|TRBJ2-7
ASSVGVGVNSYEQY
>TRBV4-1|TRBJ1-4
ASSQVYLNEKLF
>TRBV2|TRBJ1-2
ASREGLSSYGYT
>TRBV18|TRBJ1-3
ASSRENTIY
>TRBV30|TRBJ2-7
AWSWGGAYEQY
>TRBV5-1|TRBJ2-1
ASSWGPTSGRAGEQF
>TRBV3-1/TRBV3-2|TRBJ1-6
ASSQGQGDSPLH
>TRBV7-9|TRBJ1-1
ASSNGTGLLTEAF
>TRBV14|TRBJ1-2
ASSQRGPDYGYT
>TRBV6-5|TRBJ1-1
ASSSRDTEAF
>TRBV18|TRBJ1-1
ASSADGTNTEAF
>TRBV24-1|TRBJ2-1
ATAPASGAYEQF
>TRBV27|TRBJ2-7
ASSLRTSGFYEQY
>TRBV27|TRBJ2-1
ASSPMTLAETFRGEQF
>TRBV12-5|TRBJ2-3
ASGYSDTQY
>TRBV24-1|TRBJ2-1
ATSDHITPGSQVSAQF
>TRBV9|TRBJ2-1
ASSVAPSGPYNEQF
>TRBV27|TRBJ2-7
ASSLRGLAGVSYEQY
>TRBV6-1|TRBJ1-1
ASSENLGTDEAF
>TRBV6-5|TRBJ1-3
ASSYGAGSGNTIY
>TRBV2|TRBJ2-2
ASTLQRVGELF
>TRBV4-1|TRBJ1-5
ASSQALVSQPQH
>TRBV7-2|TRBJ1-2
ASSFDSADGWGYT
>TRBV6-1|TRBJ2-7
ASSESFNWQGSYEQY
>TRBV6-5|TRBJ1-5
ASSPDRAGNQPQH
>TRBV3-1/TRBV3-2|TRBJ1-3
ASSQGGSSGNTIY
>TRBV6-5|TRBJ2-1
ASSYSIGGRYNEQF
>TRBV4-1|TRBJ1-6
ASSQDGTGRAPLH
>TRBV11-2|TRBJ2-7
ASSLESPAYEQY
>TRBV7-6|TRBJ2-7
ASSRVGGGVYEQY
>TRBV5-1|TRBJ2-7
ASSGWGPEDEQY
>TRBV20-1|TRBJ1-2
SAMGTYGYT
>TRBV11-2|TRBJ1-1
ASSLDRVNTEAF
>TRBV11-3|TRBJ2-3
ASSSGAGVTDTQY
>TRBV27|TRBJ2-5
ASRLSGAQETQY
>TRBV6-2/TRBV6-3|TRBJ1-6
ASSYSGGTHSPLH
>TRBV14|TRBJ2-7
ASSPSTSGRASEQY
>TRBV27|TRBJ2-3
ASSLVRTRGSTDTQY
>TRBV11-3|TRBJ2-1
ASSSGPLEQF
>TRBV4-2|TRBJ2-5
ASSQLAEETQY
>TRBV12-3/TRBV12-4|TRBJ1-2
ASSQQGYYGYT